This T cell receptor (beta chain) emerged from a study of cytomegalovirus exposure and HLA in healthy donors. Study-wide results and limits: Most subjects had HLA-A and HLA-B alleles reportedly predicted accurately by TCR beta sequences. According to an earlier analysis, most TCR beta V segments yielded productive rearrangements about 87% or about 30% of the time. Reports showed the classifier diagnosing cytomegalovirus status with high specificity and sensitivity. A list of about 160 TCR beta chains associated with cytomegalovirus was given.

Germline V gene sequence: CDR1 GTSNPN, CDR2 SVGIG (reference sequence). The CDR3 is 13 residues long. V lost 5 bases and J lost 2, with 10 bases in between. Worth noting for this clone: Its antigen is not identified.

The PCR contained 60 Vbeta and 13 Jbeta primers. Profiled with immunoSEQ multiplex PCR; TCRdb holds only in-frame clones, not every one. The sample lists under 250,000 clones; 65% to 85% were seen once. The sample consisted of PBMCs. This clonotype originated in a boy aged 2-9 years in good health and CMV-seronegative. The rearrangement links TRBV30 to TRBJ1-5, with a possible D match to TRBD1 (6 bases). CDR3 protein: CAWAGGGNQPQHF. In nucleotides, the CDR3 is TGTGCCTGGGCGGGGGGCGGCAATCAGCCCCAGCATTTT.